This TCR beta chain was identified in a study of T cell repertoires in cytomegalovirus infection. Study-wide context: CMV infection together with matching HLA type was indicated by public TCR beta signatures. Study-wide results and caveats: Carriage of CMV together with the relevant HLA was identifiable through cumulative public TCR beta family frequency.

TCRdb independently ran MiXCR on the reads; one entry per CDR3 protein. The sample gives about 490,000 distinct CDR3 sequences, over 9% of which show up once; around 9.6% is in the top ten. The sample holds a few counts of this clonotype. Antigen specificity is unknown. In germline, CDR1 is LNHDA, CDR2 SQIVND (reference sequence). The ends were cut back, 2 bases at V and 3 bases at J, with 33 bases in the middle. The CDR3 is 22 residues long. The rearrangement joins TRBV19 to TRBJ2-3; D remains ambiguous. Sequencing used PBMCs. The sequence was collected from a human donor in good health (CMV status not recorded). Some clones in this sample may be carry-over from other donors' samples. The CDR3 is CASSISPQTWISLKGSTDTQYF. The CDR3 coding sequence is TGTGCCAGTAGTATATCCCCCCAAACCTGGATCAGCCTAAAGGGATCGACAGATACGCAGTATTTT.